The 30 T cell receptor beta chains below all came from one sample that was sequenced in a study of T cell responses to AZD1222 COVID-19 vaccine. Sequenced by immunoSEQ multiplex PCR; TCRdb stores in-frame clones only, minus some. The sample holds 77,000 or so clones, around 93% seen once. The sample here was peripheral blood, taken 28 days after the second AZD1222 dose. The source of these receptors is an adult who received the AZD1222 COVID-19 vaccine.

The chain joins TRBV28 to TRBJ1-2; the D gene is possibly TRBD1 (5 bases). The CDR3 sequence is 16 residues long. Germline CDR1 MDHEN, CDR2 SYDVKM. V was shortened by 3 bases and J by 3 bases, with 17 bases between the two germline ends. The DNA for the CDR3 is TGTGCCAGCAGTTTTGACATGGACACCGCTGACTATGGCTACACCTTC. This gives the protein CASSFDMDTADYGYTF.

The rearrangement uses TRBV2 and TRBJ2-2; tentatively, D is TRBD1 (5 bases). The length of the CDR3 is 15 residues. Germline loops: CDR1 SNHLY, CDR2 FYNNEI. The V and J ends lost 2 bases and 4 bases respectively, with 11 bases between them. The CDR3 bases are TGTGCCAGCAGTGAACCCAGGGTTGGCACCGGGGAGCTGTTTTTT. Its translation: CASSEPRVGTGELFF.

The V and J genes are TRBV28 and TRBJ2-3, with TRBD2 matching over 13 bases. The germline CDR1 and CDR2 sequences are MDHEN and SYDVKM. V gave up 8 bases and J gave up 4 bases; unmatched junction bases: 18. This CDR3 comprises 19 residues. The CDR3 DNA reads TGTGCCAGCGGAATGGGACTAGCGGGGAGGGCCTCGAAACCAGATACGCAGTATTTT. Protein sequence: CASGMGLAGRASKPDTQYF.

V usage is TRBV2 and J usage is TRBJ1-5, with D perhaps TRBD1 (6 bases). Germline CDR1 SNHLY, CDR2 FYNNEI. This CDR3 is built from 15 residues. V dropped 1 base and J dropped 7 bases, with 14 bases sitting between them. This CDR3 reads CASSEVMGAGQPQHF. CDR3 coding DNA: TGTGCCAGCAGTGAAGTAATGGGGGCAGGGCAGCCCCAGCATTTT.

The V gene is TRBV6-1, the J gene TRBJ1-2; possible D gene TRBD1, 6 bases. Looked up from germline, CDR1 is MNHNS and CDR2 is SASEGT. This CDR3 comprises 14 residues. The ends were cut back, 5 bases at V and 2 bases at J, with 12 bases in the middle. The CDR3: CASSPGVRNYGYTF. CDR3 bases: TGTGCCAGCAGTCCAGGGGTCCGAAACTATGGCTACACCTTC.

This clone was seen only a few times. The rearrangement uses TRBV2 and TRBJ1-1; D call uncertain. With 2 bases removed from V and 7 bases from J, the gap between germline ends came to 11 bases. This CDR3 is 13 amino acids long. CDR1 is SNHLY, CDR2 FYNNEI, per germline. CDR3 DNA sequence: TGTGCCAGCAGTGAATCTGGATTCGGTGAAGCTTTCTTT. It specifies CASSESGFGEAFF.

The rearrangement links TRBV15 to TRBJ2-7, with 8 positions matching TRBD1. CDR3 length equals 16 residues. Germline trimming cut 3 bases from V and 2 bases from J; bases unmatched to any gene: 9. CDR1 is LNHNV and CDR2 is YYDKDF in the germline V gene (reference sequence). CDR3 DNA sequence: TGTGCCACCAGCAGGACCGTAGGACAGGGAGCCTACGAGCAGTACTTC. This codes for CATSRTVGQGAYEQYF.

The chain recombines TRBV19 with TRBJ1-2; D gene unclear. The germline gives CDR1 LNHDA, CDR2 SQIVND (reference sequence). The V gene lost 10 bases and the J gene lost 6 bases, with 24 bases spanning the gap. This CDR3 spans 15 amino acids. In nucleotides, the CDR3 is TGTGCCACCCTCCCTGTAGGGCGGTTGATTAATGGCTACACCTTC. It encodes CATLPVGRLINGYTF.

V usage is TRBV28 and J usage is TRBJ2-7; 8 bases align to TRBD1. V was pared by 4 bases and J by 4 bases, with 12 bases of the junction left unmatched. This CDR3 is built from 16 residues. CDR1 and CDR2 from the germline V gene are MDHEN and SYDVKM. The CDR3 DNA reads TGTGCCAGCAGTTCACTATCGACAGGGGTCCGTTACGAGCAGTACTTC. Protein sequence: CASSSLSTGVRYEQYF.

The genes are TRBV9 and TRBJ2-3, with D maybe TRBD1 (5 bases). V shed 3 bases and J shed 5 bases, with 22 bases lying between them. The CDR3 spans 17 residues. The germline V gene has CDR1 SGDLS and CDR2 YYNGEE. CDR3: CASSGGMGPVSGDTQYF. CDR3 DNA: TGTGCCAGCAGCGGGGGTATGGGGCCTGTTTCAGGAGATACGCAGTATTTT.

The CDR3 DNA is TGTGCCAGCAGCCCAAGCGGGAGCTTAGCCTACGAGCAGTACTTC. Its protein product is CASSPSGSLAYEQYF. This rearrangement joins TRBV9 to TRBJ2-7; the match to TRBD2 covers 8 bases. After removal of 4 bases from V and 2 bases from J, the junction contained 8 bases not matched to a gene. Germline CDR1 reads SGDLS; CDR2 reads YYNGEE. This CDR3 contains 15 residues.

The V and J genes are TRBV27 and TRBJ1-2; 7 bases fit TRBD1. This CDR3 is built from 14 residues. CDR1 MNHEY and CDR2 SMNVEV come from the germline V gene (reference sequence). After removal of 3 bases from V and 4 bases from J, the junction contained 5 bases not matched to a gene. The DNA of the CDR3 is TGTGCCAGCAGTTTGGTCCAGGGGGGCTATGGCTACACCTTC. Protein product: CASSLVQGGYGYTF.

The rearrangement uses TRBV5-6 and TRBJ1-3; 9 bases agree with TRBD1. The germline V gene has CDR1 SGHDT and CDR2 YYEEEE. This CDR3 is built from 15 residues. Germline trimming cut 4 bases from V and 3 bases from J; bases unmatched to any gene: 5. The CDR3, as DNA: TGTGCCAGCAGCCCGGACAGGGGCAGTGGAAACACCATATATTTT. This encodes CASSPDRGSGNTIYF.

With respect to this clone: Sequence at one end of the junction differs from germline and may be a read error. The gene calls are TRBV29-1 and TRBJ1-2, with D unclear. Germline values: CDR1 SQVTM, CDR2 ANQGSEA. The CDR3 length is 12 residues. The DNA of the CDR3 is TGCAGCTTTGAAACGGCCAACTATGGCTACACCTTC. Translated, it gives CSFETANYGYTF. Filled out from reference TRBV29-1 and TRBJ1-2, the complete variable domain reads SAVISQKPSRDICQRGTSLTIQCQVDSQVTMMFWYRQQPGQSLTLIATANQGSEATYESGFVIDKFPISRPNLTFSTLTVSNMSPEDSSIYLCSFETANYGYTFGSGTRLTVV.

A word on this clone: The junction differs from germline at one of its ends, possibly a read error. The CDR3, as DNA: TGTGCCAGCAGCTTCGCCGGACAAGGCACAAATACGCAGTATTTT. Residues: CASSFAGQGTNTQYF. The genes are TRBV5-4 and TRBJ2-3; tentative D call: TRBD1 (5 bases). Germline CDR1 and CDR2: SGHNT and YYREEE (reference sequence). The CDR3 contains 15 residues.

V is TRBV9 and J is TRBJ2-3, with 8 bases matching TRBD2. This CDR3 comprises 16 residues. With 0 bases clipped from V and 3 bases from J, the junction kept 6 bases outside the gene matches. CDR1 is SGDLS, CDR2 YYNGEE, per germline. DNA for the CDR3: TGTGCCAGCAGCGTAGGGGTTACTAGCGGTACAGATACGCAGTATTTT. This gives the protein CASSVGVTSGTDTQYF.

This clone was seen only once. The chain links TRBV4-3 to TRBJ2-2; TRBD2 matches at 7 bases. CDR3 length equals 16 residues. The J segment lost 6 bases and the V segment lost 1 base, leaving 8 bases of the junction unmatched. The V gene's germline CDR1 is LGHNA and CDR2 YSLEER. The CDR3 region is CASSQGLGRAAGELFF. As DNA, the CDR3 is TGCGCCAGCAGCCAAGGCTTGGGGAGGGCGGCCGGGGAGCTGTTTTTT.

This clone showed up just a few times. This rearrangement joins TRBV28 to TRBJ1-4; D is perhaps TRBD1 (5 bases). V was shortened by 8 bases and J by 12 bases, with 16 bases between the two germline ends. The CDR3 is 12 amino acids. Germline assignment: CDR1 MDHEN and CDR2 SYDVKM. CDR3 amino acids: CASFVTRDELFF. The DNA of the CDR3 is TGTGCCAGCTTCGTAACCAGGGATGAACTGTTTTTT.

The chain is built from TRBV7-8 and TRBJ1-6; TRBD1 is a possible D gene (6 bases). The CDR3 consists of 15 residues. With 4 bases removed from V and 6 bases from J, the gap between germline ends came to 13 bases. CDR1 SGHVS and CDR2 FQNEAQ come from the germline V gene. CDR3 nucleotide sequence: TGTGCCAGCAGCTCACAGGGAATGGGTAATTCACCCCTCCACTTT. Amino acid sequence: CASSSQGMGNSPLHF.

The chain joins TRBV27 to TRBJ2-7; the match to TRBD1 covers 9 bases. CDR3 size: 17 residues. V shed 2 bases and J 3 bases; nucleotides not matched to a gene: 11. In germline, CDR1 is MNHEY, CDR2 SMNVEV (reference sequence). The CDR3 protein is CASSLPSGTGNDYEQYF. CDR3 DNA: TGTGCCAGCAGTTTACCTTCCGGGACAGGGAACGACTACGAGCAGTACTTC.

Regarding this clone: Without the conserved terminal phenylalanine or tryptophan, this CDR3 likely stems from a read error. Because the CDR3's place on the DNA is in doubt, the DNA is left out and the CDR3 is given as listed by TCRdb. V usage is TRBV28 and J usage is TRBJ1-2; the tabulated D call, TRBD1, remains unverified against the DNA. Germline V gives CDR1 MDHEN, CDR2 SYDVKM. The CDR3 spans 13 residues, counting both ends. This CDR3 is CASSSQGARVNPP.

CDR3 protein: CASSGTGLNTGELFF. CDR3 in DNA: TGCGCCAGCAGTGGGACAGGACTTAACACCGGGGAGCTGTTTTTT. The genes are TRBV5-1 and TRBJ2-2, with 8 bases identical to TRBD1. After removal of 5 bases from V and 2 bases from J, the junction contained 5 bases not matched to a gene. The CDR3 runs to 15 residues. The V gene's germline CDR1 is SGHRS and CDR2 YFSETQ.

The chain combines TRBV27 with TRBJ2-7; TRBD2 matches 13 bases. With V trimmed by 5 bases and J by 3 bases, 4 bases remained unmatched. CDR1 is MNHEY and CDR2 is SMNVEV in the germline V gene (reference sequence). The CDR3 length is 15 residues. CDR3 nucleotides: TGTGCCAGCAGTGCAAGACTAGCGGGGGGCTACGAGCAGTACTTC. Its protein product is CASSARLAGGYEQYF.

The V and J genes are TRBV10-3 and TRBJ1-2; no clear D gene. This CDR3 has 15 amino acids. Trimming pared 0 bases from V and 0 bases from J, leaving 8 bases between. Looked up from germline, CDR1 is ENHRY and CDR2 is SYGVKD. Here the CDR3 reads CAISESSLPNYGYTF. CDR3 coding DNA: TGTGCCATCAGTGAGTCGAGTTTACCTAACTATGGCTACACCTTC.

The V and J genes are TRBV30 and TRBJ1-1; no clear D. The CDR3 has 11 amino acids. The V gene lost 1 base and the J gene lost 6 bases, with 6 bases spanning the gap. Germline lookup yields CDR1 GTSNPN and CDR2 SVGIG (reference sequence). CDR3 residues: CAWSEESEAFF. The CDR3 DNA reads as TGTGCCTGGAGTGAAGAGTCTGAAGCTTTCTTT. Based on the CDR3 plus reference TRBV30 and TRBJ1-1, the full variable domain is SQTIHQWPATLVQPVGSPLSLECTVEGTSNPNLYWYRQAAGRGLQLLFYSVGIGQISSEVPQNLSASRPQDRQFILSSKKLLLSDSGFYLCAWSEESEAFFGQGTRLTVV.

This rearrangement joins TRBV24-1 to TRBJ2-5; the D is unclear. This CDR3 contains 13 residues. V was trimmed by 3 bases and J by 5 bases, leaving 9 bases between them. Germline CDR1 is KGHDR and CDR2 is SFDVKD. This CDR3 is CATSDPPAETQYF. The CDR3 DNA is TGTGCCACCAGTGATCCGCCAGCGGAGACCCAGTACTTC.

This chain uses TRBV24-1 with TRBJ1-2; possibly TRBD1 for D (5 bases). The CDR3 extends over 13 amino acids. Per the germline V gene, CDR1 is KGHDR and CDR2 is SFDVKD. The V end was cut by 3 bases, the J end by 4 bases, with 8 bases between. The CDR3 region has the DNA TGTGCCACCAGTGATCCAGGGCTCTATGGCTACACCTTC. It encodes CATSDPGLYGYTF.

The chain employs TRBV16 and TRBJ2-1; 9 bases line up with TRBD2. After removal of 4 bases from V and 10 bases from J, the junction contained 2 bases not matched to a gene. This CDR3 region has 12 residues. Germline V CDR1 and CDR2: KGHSY, FQNENV. CDR3 nucleotide sequence: TGTGCCAGCAGCCGCGGGACTAGCGAGCAGTTCTTC. Translated: CASSRGTSEQFF.

This clone was detected a few times. The J gene is TRBJ1-5, the V gene TRBV28, with 7 bases that match TRBD1. Trimming cost V 6 bases and J 5 bases; bases outside gene matches: 4. The CDR3 runs 13 residues. CDR1 and CDR2 (germline): MDHEN, SYDVKM. Written as DNA, the CDR3 is TGTGCCAGCAGCGGGACAGAGTATCAGCCCCAGCATTTT. Translated: CASSGTEYQPQHF.

The V and J genes are TRBV25-1 and TRBJ1-2, with D tentatively TRBD1 (5 bases). This CDR3 comprises 15 residues. The V end lost 6 bases, the J end lost 3 bases, and 17 bases lay between the germline ends. Germline lookup yields CDR1 MGHDK and CDR2 SYGVNS. The CDR3, as DNA: TGTGCCAGCAGGGGACCCACAGGCAGCGACTATGGCTACACCTTC. Encoded protein: CASRGPTGSDYGYTF.